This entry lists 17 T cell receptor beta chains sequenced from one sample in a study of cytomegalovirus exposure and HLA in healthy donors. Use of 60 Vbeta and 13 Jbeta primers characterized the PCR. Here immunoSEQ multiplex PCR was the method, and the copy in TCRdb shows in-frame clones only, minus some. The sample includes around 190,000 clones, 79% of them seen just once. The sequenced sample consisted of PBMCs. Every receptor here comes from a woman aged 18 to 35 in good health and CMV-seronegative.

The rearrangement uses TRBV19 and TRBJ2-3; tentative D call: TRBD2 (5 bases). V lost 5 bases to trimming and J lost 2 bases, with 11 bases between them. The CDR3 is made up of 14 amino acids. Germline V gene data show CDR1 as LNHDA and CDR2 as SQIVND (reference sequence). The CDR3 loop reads CASSVTTDTDTQYF. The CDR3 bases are TGTGCCAGTAGTGTGACTACCGACACAGATACGCAGTATTTT.

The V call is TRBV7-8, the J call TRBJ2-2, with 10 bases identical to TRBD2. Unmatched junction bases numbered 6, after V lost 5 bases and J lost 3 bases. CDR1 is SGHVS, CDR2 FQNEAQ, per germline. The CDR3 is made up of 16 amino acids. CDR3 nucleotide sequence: TGTGCCAGCAGCAGAGCGGGGGGGCCCGACACCGGGGAGCTGTTTTTT. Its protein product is CASSRAGGPDTGELFF.

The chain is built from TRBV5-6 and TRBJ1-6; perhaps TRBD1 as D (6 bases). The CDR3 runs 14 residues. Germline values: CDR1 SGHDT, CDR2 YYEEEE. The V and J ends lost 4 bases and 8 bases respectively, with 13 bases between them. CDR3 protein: CASSRGGAHSPLHF. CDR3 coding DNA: TGTGCCAGCAGCCGGGGGGGGGCGCATTCACCCCTCCACTTT.

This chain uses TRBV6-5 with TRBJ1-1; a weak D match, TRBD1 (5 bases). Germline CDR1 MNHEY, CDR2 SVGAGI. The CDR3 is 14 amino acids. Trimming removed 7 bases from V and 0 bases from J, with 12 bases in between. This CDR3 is CASIPDTVNTEAFF. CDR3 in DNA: TGTGCCAGCATACCGGACACTGTGAACACTGAAGCTTTCTTT.

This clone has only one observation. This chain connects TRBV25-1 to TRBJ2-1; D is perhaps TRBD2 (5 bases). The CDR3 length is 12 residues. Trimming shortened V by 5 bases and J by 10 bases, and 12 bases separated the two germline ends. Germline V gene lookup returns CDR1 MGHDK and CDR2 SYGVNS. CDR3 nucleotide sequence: TGTGCCAGCAGTCAAGGGAGTAGGGAGCAGTTCTTC. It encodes CASSQGSREQFF.

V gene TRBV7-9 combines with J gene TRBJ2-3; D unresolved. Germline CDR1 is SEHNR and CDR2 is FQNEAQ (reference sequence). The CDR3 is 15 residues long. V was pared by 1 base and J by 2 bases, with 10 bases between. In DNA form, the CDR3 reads TGTGCCAGCAGCTTAGGGCAGGTCAACACAGATACGCAGTATTTT. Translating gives CASSLGQVNTDTQYF.

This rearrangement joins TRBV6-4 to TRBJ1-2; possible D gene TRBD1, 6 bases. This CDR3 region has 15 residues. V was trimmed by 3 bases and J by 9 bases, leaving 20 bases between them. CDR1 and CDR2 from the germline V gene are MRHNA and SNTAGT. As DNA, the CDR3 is TGTGCCAGCAGTGATCACAGGGAACCACCTATGCGCTACACCTTC. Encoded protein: CASSDHREPPMRYTF.

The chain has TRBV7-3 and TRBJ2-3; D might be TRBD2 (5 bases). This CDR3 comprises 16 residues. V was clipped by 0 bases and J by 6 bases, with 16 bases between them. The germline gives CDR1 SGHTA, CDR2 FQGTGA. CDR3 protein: CASSLTLAQNGDTQYF. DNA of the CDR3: TGTGCCAGCAGCTTAACCCTAGCCCAGAATGGGGATACGCAGTATTTT.

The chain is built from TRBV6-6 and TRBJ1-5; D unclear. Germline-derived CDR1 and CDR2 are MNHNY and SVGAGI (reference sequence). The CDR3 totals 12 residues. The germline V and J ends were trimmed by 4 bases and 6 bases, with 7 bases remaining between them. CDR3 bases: TGTGCCAGCAGTTTTGTCAGTCAGCCCCAGCATTTT. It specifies CASSFVSQPQHF.

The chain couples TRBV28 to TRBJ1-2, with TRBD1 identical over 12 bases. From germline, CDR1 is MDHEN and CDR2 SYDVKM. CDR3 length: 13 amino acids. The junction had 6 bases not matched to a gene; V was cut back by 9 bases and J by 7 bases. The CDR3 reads CASSGTGGFGYTF. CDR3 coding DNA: TGTGCCAGTTCCGGGACAGGGGGCTTTGGCTACACCTTC.

CDR3 region: CASGSGTGGYEQYF. CDR3 sequence (DNA): TGTGCCAGCGGATCCGGGACAGGGGGCTACGAGCAGTACTTC. J is TRBJ2-7 and V is TRBV7-6; 11 bases are a match to TRBD1. The CDR3 sequence is 14 residues long. CDR1 SGHVS and CDR2 FNYEAQ come from the germline V gene. Trimming at V came to 8 bases and at J to 3 bases, leaving 6 bases not matched to a gene.

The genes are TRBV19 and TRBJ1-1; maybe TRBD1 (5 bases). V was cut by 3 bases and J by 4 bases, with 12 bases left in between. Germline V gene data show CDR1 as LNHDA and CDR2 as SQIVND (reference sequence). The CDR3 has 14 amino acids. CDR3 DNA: TGTGCCAGTAGTATCGGGGGTTTGGGCACTGAAGCTTTCTTT. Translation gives CASSIGGLGTEAFF.

CDR3 DNA sequence: TGCGCCAGCAGCCAAGTTCACAGTTATGGCGAGCAGTACTTC. Translation gives CASSQVHSYGEQYF. V and J are TRBV4-3 and TRBJ2-5; no clear D gene. The J call may be faulty, since TRBJ2-7 better matches the DNA end. This CDR3 has 14 residues. Germline assignment: CDR1 LGHNA and CDR2 YSLEER.

CDR3 sequence: CASSLDRGSRPQHF. CDR3 in DNA: TGTGCCAGCAGTTTGGACAGGGGTAGTCGGCCCCAGCATTTT. The chain has TRBV27 and TRBJ1-5; TRBD1 matches at 9 bases. J was trimmed by 9 bases and V by 3 bases; bases with no gene match: 6. Per the germline V gene, CDR1 is MNHEY and CDR2 is SMNVEV (reference sequence). The CDR3 consists of 14 residues.

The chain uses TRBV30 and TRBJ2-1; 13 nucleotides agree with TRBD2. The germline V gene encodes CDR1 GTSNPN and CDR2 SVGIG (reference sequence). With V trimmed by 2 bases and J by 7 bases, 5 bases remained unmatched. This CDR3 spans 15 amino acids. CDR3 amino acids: CAWSRGTSGNNEQFF. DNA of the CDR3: TGTGCCTGGAGTCGCGGGACTAGCGGGAATAATGAGCAGTTCTTC.

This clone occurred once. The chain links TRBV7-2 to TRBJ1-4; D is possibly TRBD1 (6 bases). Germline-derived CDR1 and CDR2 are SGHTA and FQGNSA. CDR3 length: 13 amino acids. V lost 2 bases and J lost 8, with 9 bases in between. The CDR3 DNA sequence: TGTGCCAGCAGCTTACAGGGGCGGGAAAAACTGTTTTTT. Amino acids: CASSLQGREKLFF. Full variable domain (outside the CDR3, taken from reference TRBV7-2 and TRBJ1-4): GAGVSQSPSNKVTEKGKDVELRCDPISGHTALYWYRQSLGQGLEFLIYFQGNSAPDKSGLPSDRFSAERTGGSVSTLTIQRTQQEDSAVYLCASSLQGREKLFFGSGTQLSVL.

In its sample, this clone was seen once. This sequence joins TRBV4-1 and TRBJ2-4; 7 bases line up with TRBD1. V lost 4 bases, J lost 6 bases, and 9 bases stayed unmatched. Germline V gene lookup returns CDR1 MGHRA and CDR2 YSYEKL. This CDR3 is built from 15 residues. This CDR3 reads CASSPQYRDRNIQYF. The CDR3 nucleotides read TGCGCCAGCAGCCCTCAATACAGGGACAGAAACATTCAGTACTTC.